This entry lists 28 T cell receptor beta chains sequenced from one sample in a study of T cell clones after liver transplantation. TCRdb's table, derived via immunoSEQ multiplex PCR, lists solely in-frame clones and lacks some. The sample holds tens of thousands of clones; approximately 87% are singletons and the top ten take around an eighth. Sequenced material: CD8+ T cells from blood, taken 12 months after liver transplant. The receptors come from a human patient who received a liver transplant. Some T cells may trace back to the graft donor.

This clone has a single count. The chain combines TRBV9 with TRBJ2-6, with 9 bases that match TRBD1. V dropped 1 base and J dropped 1; count of bases not matched to a gene: 3. The V gene's germline CDR1 is SGDLS and CDR2 YYNGEE. This CDR3 has 17 residues. The CDR3 region is CASSVQGQGSGANVLTF. DNA for the CDR3: TGTGCCAGCAGCGTACAGGGACAGGGTTCTGGGGCCAACGTCCTGACTTTC. The whole variable domain, remainder taken from reference TRBV9 and TRBJ2-6, is DSGVTQTPKHLITATGQRVTLRCSPRSGDLSVYWYQQSLDQGLQFLIQYYNGEERAKGNILERFSAQQFPDLHSELNLSSLELGDSALYFCASSVQGQGSGANVLTFGAGSRLTVL.

The chain has TRBV10-2 and TRBJ1-1; 7 positions match TRBD1. Germline CDR1 reads WSHSY; CDR2 reads SAAADI. The CDR3 extends over 15 amino acids. V dropped 3 bases and J dropped 2; count of bases not matched to a gene: 6. The CDR3 here is CASSDPTGSNTEAFF. DNA for the CDR3: TGCGCCAGCAGTGACCCGACAGGGAGCAACACTGAAGCTTTCTTT.

This clone was seen only a few times. The rearrangement links TRBV4-1 to TRBJ1-2; 9 bases are a match to TRBD1. The length of the CDR3 is 17 residues. CDR1 is MGHRA and CDR2 is YSYEKL in the germline V gene. V trimming: 2 bases; J trimming: 4 bases; junction bases outside the gene matches: 11. The CDR3, as DNA: TGCGCCAGCAGCCAATCGATGGGACAGGGAAGGAGCTATGGCTACACCTTC. Encoded protein: CASSQSMGQGRSYGYTF.

The chain uses TRBV18 and TRBJ2-1; TRBD2 aligns across 14 bases. The CDR3 spans 18 residues. CDR1 and CDR2 (germline): KGHSH, LQKENI. Trimming took 3 bases from V and 6 from J; bases not matched to a gene: 10. As DNA, the CDR3 is TGTGCCAGCTCACCGCCTAACCCGGGACTAGCGGGGGTCAATGAGCAGTTCTTC. It is translated as CASSPPNPGLAGVNEQFF.

The CDR3 nucleotides read TGTGCCAGCAGCGGAGGGACCGCTAACGGGGAGCTGTTTTTT. Its protein is CASSGGTANGELFF. The chain carries TRBV2 and TRBJ2-2; possible D gene TRBD2, 6 bases. CDR1 and CDR2 (germline): SNHLY, FYNNEI. This CDR3 has 14 residues. Trimming left V 6 bases short and J 7 bases short, with 15 bases between.

This chain links TRBV27 with TRBJ2-7, with 11 bases matching TRBD1. The germline V gene has CDR1 MNHEY and CDR2 SMNVEV (reference sequence). This CDR3 spans 15 amino acids. The trim removed 5 bases at V and 6 bases at J, leaving 9 bases unmatched. The CDR3 bases are TGTGCCAGCAGTCTCTCGGGACAGGGGGTAGTCGAGCAGTACTTC. It encodes CASSLSGQGVVEQYF.

V is TRBV6-1 and J is TRBJ2-7; 10 bases map to TRBD2. Losses at the gene ends were 2 bases for V and 0 bases for J; bases not matched to a gene: 4. The CDR3 consists of 16 residues. Germline lookup yields CDR1 MNHNS and CDR2 SASEGT. The CDR3 sequence is CASSELAGDLSYEQYF. The CDR3 DNA sequence: TGTGCCAGCAGTGAACTAGCGGGAGACCTCTCCTACGAGCAGTACTTC.

This clone was detected only once. The chain uses TRBV27 and TRBJ1-2, with TRBD1 matching 7 bases. Germline CDR1 reads MNHEY; CDR2 reads SMNVEV (reference sequence). V dropped 10 bases and J dropped 8; count of bases not matched to a gene: 10. CDR3 length equals 12 residues. In DNA form, the CDR3 reads TGTGCCACAATGACAGGGTATAAGGGCTACACCTTC. It codes for CATMTGYKGYTF.

The chain carries TRBV28 and TRBJ2-1; D gene uncertain. Trimming removed 1 base from V and 3 bases from J, with 10 bases in between. This CDR3 comprises 15 residues. Germline loops: CDR1 MDHEN, CDR2 SYDVKM. The CDR3 here is CASSLYGELYNEQFF. CDR3 nucleotides: TGTGCCAGCAGTTTATATGGTGAGCTCTACAATGAGCAGTTCTTC.

This rearrangement joins TRBV5-4 to TRBJ2-7, with TRBD2 matching over 8 bases. The CDR3 length is 15 residues. In germline, CDR1 is SGHNT, CDR2 YYREEE (reference sequence). Trimming took 4 bases from V and 0 from J; bases not matched to a gene: 6. The CDR3 DNA follows: TGTGCCAGCAGCCCCCAAGCGGGGGACTCCTACGAGCAGTACTTC. It is translated as CASSPQAGDSYEQYF.

The rearrangement uses TRBV27 and TRBJ1-1; D remains unclear. Trimming took 4 bases from V and 0 from J, leaving 15 bases between them. This CDR3 region has 16 residues. The V gene's germline CDR1 is MNHEY and CDR2 SMNVEV (reference sequence). In DNA form, the CDR3 reads TGTGCCAGCAGTTACTCGCAGACACTCATGAACACTGAAGCTTTCTTT. It specifies CASSYSQTLMNTEAFF.

J is TRBJ2-7 and V is TRBV19; 7 nucleotides align to TRBD2. This CDR3 has 18 amino acids. V shed 5 bases, J shed 6 bases, and the junction held 22 bases outside the gene matches. CDR1 is LNHDA, CDR2 SQIVND, per germline (reference sequence). The CDR3, as DNA: TGTGCCAGTAGTGCCCCGCTTTATGGCGGGAGTTATCGGGGCGAGCAGTACTTC. Its translation is CASSAPLYGGSYRGEQYF.

The chain couples TRBV4-1 to TRBJ1-5, with 7 positions matching TRBD1. The germline gives CDR1 MGHRA, CDR2 YSYEKL. V lost 8 bases and J lost 2; bases outside the gene matches: 18. The CDR3 is 18 residues long. The CDR3 DNA is TGCGCCAGCGCTCTCCGGGACAGCACAACCGGAGGCAATCAGCCCCAGCATTTT. Its translation: CASALRDSTTGGNQPQHF.

The CDR3 spells CASSLGQGAYEQYF. The CDR3 DNA sequence: TGTGCCAGCAGCTTAGGACAGGGGGCCTACGAGCAGTACTTC. V and J are TRBV11-2 and TRBJ2-7; 9 nucleotides align to TRBD1. This CDR3 contains 14 residues. Germline V gene sequence: CDR1 SGHAT, CDR2 FQNNGV. V shed 1 base and J 2 bases; nucleotides not matched to a gene: 0. Complete variable domain (other parts from reference TRBV11-2 and TRBJ2-7): EAGVAQSPRYKIIEKRQSVAFWCNPISGHATLYWYQQILGQGPKLLIQFQNNGVVDDSQLPKDRFSAERLKGVDSTLKIQPAKLEDSAVYLCASSLGQGAYEQYFGPGTRLTVT.

This sequence joins TRBV19 and TRBJ2-1; D is ambiguous. The CDR3 length is 13 residues. Germline V gene data show CDR1 as LNHDA and CDR2 as SQIVND (reference sequence). V was clipped by 4 bases and J by 10 bases, with 14 bases between them. As DNA, the CDR3 is TGTGCCAGTAGTAAATCCGGCCGGCCAGAGCAGTTCTTC. Translating gives CASSKSGRPEQFF.

This chain joins TRBV11-2 and TRBJ1-3; tentative D call: TRBD1 (5 bases). Trimming took 3 bases from V and 3 from J, leaving 12 bases between them. The length of the CDR3 is 15 residues. Germline assignment: CDR1 SGHAT and CDR2 FQNNGV. The chain's CDR3 is CASSLWGRIGNTIYF. The DNA of the CDR3 is TGTGCCAGCAGCTTGTGGGGGAGGATTGGAAACACCATATATTTT.

The chain combines TRBV27 with TRBJ2-1; 14 positions agree with TRBD2. Germline-derived CDR1 and CDR2 are MNHEY and SMNVEV (reference sequence). V shed 7 bases, J shed 4 bases, and the junction held 9 bases outside the gene matches. The CDR3 is 17 residues long. In nucleotides, the CDR3 is TGTGCCAGCACCGGGACTAGCGGGGGCCCCGTTTACAATGAGCAGTTCTTC. Its protein is CASTGTSGGPVYNEQFF.

The rearrangement links TRBV7-9 to TRBJ2-7; no definite D call. The V end was cut by 3 bases, the J end by 4 bases, with 10 bases between. Germline V CDR1 and CDR2: SEHNR, FQNEAQ (reference sequence). The CDR3 contains 13 residues. CDR3 coding DNA: TGTGCCAGCAGCTTTACGGCGGATTACGAGCAGTACTTC. It yields the protein CASSFTADYEQYF.

This sequence joins TRBV4-1 and TRBJ2-2, with TRBD1 matching 7 bases. There are 17 residues in the CDR3. Per the germline V gene, CDR1 is MGHRA and CDR2 is YSYEKL. The V gene end was trimmed by 4 bases and the J gene end by 2 bases; junction bases not matched to a gene: 10. The CDR3 here is CASSPFSGTVNTGELFF. In DNA form, the CDR3 reads TGCGCCAGCAGCCCTTTCTCCGGGACAGTCAACACCGGGGAGCTGTTTTTT.

V usage is TRBV19 and J usage is TRBJ1-4; no firm D call. CDR3 length equals 13 residues. CDR1 is LNHDA and CDR2 is SQIVND in the germline V gene (reference sequence). V was pared by 5 bases and J by 8 bases, with 12 bases between. CDR3 sequence: CASSPYTGEKLFF. Written as DNA, the CDR3 is TGTGCCAGTAGTCCATACACGGGGGAAAAACTGTTTTTT.

The chain combines TRBV5-6 with TRBJ2-7; D remains ambiguous. Trimming left V 4 bases short and J 0 bases short, with 11 bases between. CDR1 SGHDT and CDR2 YYEEEE come from the germline V gene. This CDR3 is 14 amino acids long. The CDR3 protein is CASSPFLGSYEQYF. The CDR3 DNA reads as TGTGCCAGCAGCCCCTTCCTAGGCTCCTACGAGCAGTACTTC.

The CDR3 DNA reads as TGTGCCAGCAGCTTGGAAGGCTACCGAAGAGTCACAGATACGCAGTATTTT. This encodes CASSLEGYRRVTDTQYF. The chain employs TRBV5-6 and TRBJ2-3, with D unclear. CDR1 is SGHDT and CDR2 is YYEEEE in the germline V gene. The V end was cut by 0 bases, the J end by 2 bases, with 16 bases between. The CDR3 totals 17 residues.

Turning to this clone: A much bigger clone sits one base away, suggesting this may be a read error. The genes are TRBV27 and TRBJ1-2; no definite D call. CDR3 length: 13 residues. V lost 3 bases to trimming and J lost 0 bases, with 5 bases between them. Germline CDR1 MNHEY, CDR2 SMNVEV (reference sequence). For the CDR3, the DNA is TGTGCCAGCAGTTTGGACCCTAACTATGGCTACACCTTC. Amino acid sequence: CASSLDPNYGYTF.

The gene calls are TRBV27 and TRBJ2-1; TRBD2 agrees at 8 bases. Trimming removed 4 bases from V and 5 bases from J; junction bases left unmatched: 7. The CDR3 contains 15 residues. Per the germline V gene, CDR1 is MNHEY and CDR2 is SMNVEV (reference sequence). The CDR3 is CASSSSSGNNNEQFF. DNA of the CDR3: TGTGCCAGCAGTTCGAGTAGCGGGAACAACAATGAGCAGTTCTTC.

V and J are TRBV27 and TRBJ2-3, with unresolved D. The V gene's germline CDR1 is MNHEY and CDR2 SMNVEV (reference sequence). V gave up 3 bases and J gave up 0 bases, with 13 bases separating them. The CDR3 spans 16 residues. The CDR3 spells CASSLDNGFSTDTQYF. The CDR3 coding sequence is TGTGCCAGCAGTTTGGATAATGGCTTCAGCACAGATACGCAGTATTTT.

In its sample, this clone was seen a few times. This rearrangement joins TRBV4-1 to TRBJ2-3, with no clear D. V gave up 4 bases and J gave up 0 bases, with 11 bases separating them. Germline V gene data show CDR1 as MGHRA and CDR2 as YSYEKL. The CDR3 contains 15 residues. CDR3: CASSPGHFSTDTQYF. CDR3 DNA sequence: TGCGCCAGCAGCCCCGGCCATTTTAGCACAGATACGCAGTATTTT.

The chain combines TRBV7-9 with TRBJ2-7, with D perhaps TRBD1 (6 bases). CDR1 and CDR2 (germline): SEHNR, FQNEAQ (reference sequence). The CDR3 contains 15 residues. Trimming left V 5 bases short and J 1 base short, with 15 bases between. The CDR3 coding sequence is TGTGCCAGCAGCCCCCACCGGGACATATCCTACGAGCAGTACTTC. Its protein product is CASSPHRDISYEQYF.

The rearrangement uses TRBV28 and TRBJ2-3, with D possibly matching TRBD1 (5 bases). The V end lost 4 bases, the J end lost 1 base, and 21 bases lay between the germline ends. The V gene's germline CDR1 is MDHEN and CDR2 SYDVKM. The CDR3 sequence is 18 residues long. The CDR3 region has the DNA TGTGCCAGCAGTTCTTACAGGTTTTCGGTACGAGGCACAGATACGCAGTATTTT. The encoded protein is CASSSYRFSVRGTDTQYF. The full variable domain, with the rest looked up from reference TRBV28 and TRBJ2-3, is DVKVTQSSRYLVKRTGEKVFLECVQDMDHENMFWYRQDPGLGLRLIYFSYDVKMKEKGDIPEGYSVSREKKERFSLILESASTNQTSMYLCASSSYRFSVRGTDTQYFGPGTRLTVL.